This TCR beta chain emerged from a study of cytomegalovirus exposure and HLA in healthy donors. Study-wide points: Analyzed later, association rates of TCRs varied across HLA loci, with DRB1 most and HLA-C fewest. The study flagged roughly 160 TCR beta chains as cytomegalovirus-associated. Another analysis was done later, and it associated 16,951 TCR beta sequences with HLA alleles at 0.05 false discovery rate. Most CMV-associated TCR beta chains appeared HLA-restricted in a later analysis.

Points on this clone: What it recognizes is unknown. One end of the junction fails to match germline, which may point to a read error.

This CDR3 has 14 residues. Germline CDR1 is SSHAT and CDR2 is FNYEAQ (reference sequence). The PCR employed 60 Vbeta primers together with 13 Jbeta primers. Method: immunoSEQ multiplex PCR; TCRdb's copy keeps in-frame clones and lacks some. Of 110,000 or so clones listed, about 75% were seen once; the top ten hold less than 3.5%. The gene calls are TRBV7-7 and TRBJ2-1; possibly TRBD2 for D (6 bases). Sequenced input: PBMCs. This receptor was taken from a woman between 40 and 50 years old in good health and CMV-seropositive. The CDR3 DNA sequence: TGTGCTAGCAGCCTCGGTGGGGGGACCAATGAGCAGTTCTTC. The encoded protein is CASSLGGGTNEQFF.